Below, 25 T cell receptor beta chains from the same sample are listed, as sequenced in a study of Graves' ophthalmopathy and Graves' hyperthyroidism. Amplification targeted the TCR beta CDR3 regions, with RNA transcripts as the source material. HTBI primers were used in a first-round RT-PCR, which preceded a second-round multiplex PCR. TCRdb re-called the multiplex PCR reads with MiXCR, one entry per CDR3 protein. The sample has over a million distinct CDR3 sequences; about two fifths are singletons. The sequenced sample consisted of peripheral blood or thyroid tissue (not recorded which). These receptors all come from an adult man with Graves' hyperthyroidism.

This clonotype occurred many times. The J gene is TRBJ1-2, the V gene TRBV7-6, with D hard to call. This CDR3 contains 15 residues. The V gene's germline CDR1 is SGHVS and CDR2 FNYEAQ. V was trimmed by 4 bases and J by 6 bases, leaving 18 bases between them. The CDR3 DNA reads as TGTGCCAGCAGCTCCGGCCTGCGGGGATCGGATGGCTACACCTTC. Protein: CASSSGLRGSDGYTF.

This clonotype came up many times. The rearrangement uses TRBV29-1 and TRBJ2-5; 7 bases agree with TRBD2. This CDR3 has 13 residues. V lost 6 bases, J lost 5 bases, and 9 bases stayed unmatched. Looked up from germline, CDR1 is SQVTM and CDR2 is ANQGSEA. The DNA for the CDR3 is TGCAGCGTACTAGACCACGGGGGGGAGACCCAGTACTTC. It is translated as CSVLDHGGETQYF. Based on the CDR3 plus reference TRBV29-1 and TRBJ2-5, the full variable domain is SAVISQKPSRDICQRGTSLTIQCQVDSQVTMMFWYRQQPGQSLTLIATANQGSEATYESGFVIDKFPISRPNLTFSTLTVSNMSPEDSSIYLCSVLDHGGETQYFGPGTRLLVL.

The V call is TRBV2, the J call TRBJ2-5, with TRBD1 matching over 10 bases. CDR3 length: 13 amino acids. Germline assignment: CDR1 SNHLY and CDR2 FYNNEI. The V and J ends lost 11 bases and 1 base, in that order; junction bases with no gene match: 4. In DNA, the CDR3 is TGTGCCCGACAGGGGGCCCTCCAAGAGACCCAGTACTTC. Amino acid sequence: CARQGALQETQYF. Full variable domain (outside the CDR3, taken from reference TRBV2 and TRBJ2-5): EPEVTQTPSHQVTQMGQEVILRCVPISNHLYFYWYRQILGQKVEFLVSFYNNEISEKSEIFDDQFSVERPDGSNFTLKIRSTKLEDSAMYFCARQGALQETQYFGPGTRLLVL.

The genes are TRBV5-1 and TRBJ1-1, with a possible D match to TRBD1 (6 bases). CDR3 length: 14 residues. The V gene lost 0 bases and the J gene lost 7 bases, with 13 bases spanning the gap. CDR1 and CDR2 from the germline V gene are SGHRS and YFSETQ. CDR3 residues: CASSLGGPSNEAFF. The CDR3 DNA sequence: TGCGCCAGCAGCTTGGGGGGGCCATCCAATGAAGCTTTCTTT.

This clonotype has more than one count but fewer than ten. The chain is built from TRBV29-1 and TRBJ1-4, with 7 bases fitting TRBD1. The germline V gene has CDR1 SQVTM and CDR2 ANQGSEA. Losses at the gene ends were 7 bases for V and 3 bases for J; bases not matched to a gene: 14. The CDR3 totals 16 residues. The CDR3 reads CSARTGVQASNEKLFF. In nucleotides, the CDR3 is TGCAGCGCCCGCACAGGGGTCCAAGCTTCTAATGAAAAACTGTTTTTT.

The sample holds many counts of this clonotype. The chain links TRBV9 to TRBJ1-6; a weak D match, TRBD1 (5 bases). This CDR3 is built from 16 residues. The germline V gene has CDR1 SGDLS and CDR2 YYNGEE. V was shortened by 5 bases and J by 7 bases, with 19 bases between the two germline ends. CDR3: CASRSGTESRNSPLHF. The CDR3 DNA reads as TGTGCCAGCAGGTCAGGGACCGAGAGTCGGAATTCACCCCTCCACTTT.

CDR3: CASSMTGAQHF. The CDR3 DNA is TGTGCCAGTAGTATGACAGGGGCCCAGCATTTT. The rearrangement joins TRBV19 to TRBJ1-5; TRBD1 aligns across 8 bases. The V and J ends lost 3 bases and 11 bases, in that order; junction bases with no gene match: 0. CDR1 LNHDA and CDR2 SQIVND come from the germline V gene (reference sequence). The CDR3 consists of 11 residues.

This clonotype has ten or more counts. The V call is TRBV20-1, the J call TRBJ1-6; D is ambiguous. CDR3 length: 15 amino acids. The V and J ends lost 0 bases and 7 bases respectively, with 13 bases between them. Germline CDR1 is DFQATT and CDR2 is SNEGSKA (reference sequence). CDR3 DNA: TGCAGTGCTAGAGATCTCGGGCGACGGAATTCACCCCTCCACTTT. Its translation is CSARDLGRRNSPLHF.

Note on this clonotype: One end of the junction fails to match germline, which may point to a read error. The chain links TRBV6-5 to TRBJ2-5; D not certain. The CDR3 extends over 16 amino acids. CDR1 and CDR2 (germline): MNHEY, SVGAGI. CDR3 region: CASSYSGVGFQGTQYF. The DNA of the CDR3 is TGTGCCAGCAGTTACTCAGGCGTGGGCTTCCAAGGGACCCAGTACTTC.

This clonotype was recorded a few times. This could be a read error, since a much larger clone is one nucleotide away. V is TRBV10-3 and J is TRBJ1-3; possibly TRBD1 for D (5 bases). Germline V lookup: CDR1 ENHRY, CDR2 SYGVKD. The CDR3 has 13 residues. CDR3 in DNA: TGTGCCAGCAGTGACTACAGGGGAAACACCATATATTTT. This gives the protein CASSDYRGNTIYF.

The sample holds many counts of this clonotype. This rearrangement joins TRBV7-2 to TRBJ2-5; 14 bases agree with TRBD2. This CDR3 is 14 amino acids long. Germline values: CDR1 SGHTA, CDR2 FQGNSA. The V segment lost 3 bases and the J segment 7 bases; nucleotides outside the gene matches: 1. This chain's CDR3 is CASSLTSGRGTQYF. CDR3 coding DNA: TGTGCCAGCAGCTTGACTAGCGGGAGGGGGACCCAGTACTTC.

The rearrangement links TRBV25-1 to TRBJ2-2; 8 bases agree with TRBD1. This CDR3 has 15 residues. Germline V gene lookup returns CDR1 MGHDK and CDR2 SYGVNS. V lost 10 bases and J lost 1; bases outside the gene matches: 8. CDR3 sequence (DNA): TGTGCCACCCGACCCGGGACAGGGAACACCGGGGAGCTGTTTTTT. Translated, it gives CATRPGTGNTGELFF.

This clonotype was observed at least ten times. This chain uses TRBV6-5 with TRBJ2-5; a weak D match, TRBD1 (6 bases). The CDR3 loop spans 14 amino acids. V was pared by 6 bases and J by 0 bases, with 11 bases between. Germline assignment: CDR1 MNHEY and CDR2 SVGAGI. This CDR3 reads CASSHTGYQETQYF. CDR3 nucleotides: TGTGCCAGCAGCCACACAGGGTACCAAGAGACCCAGTACTTC.

This clonotype has at least ten counts. The chain recombines TRBV11-1 with TRBJ2-2; D is undetermined. Trimming removed 5 bases at V and 9 bases at J, with 7 bases between. The CDR3 loop spans 11 amino acids. CDR1 and CDR2 from the germline V gene are SGHAT and FQDESV (reference sequence). CDR3 in amino acids: CASSATRELFF. CDR3 sequence (DNA): TGTGCCAGCAGCGCGACGAGGGAGCTGTTTTTT.

The rearrangement uses TRBV10-3 and TRBJ2-5; D remains ambiguous. V lost 10 bases and J 5 bases, leaving 23 bases between the germline ends. Germline values: CDR1 ENHRY, CDR2 SYGVKD. The CDR3 is 15 amino acids. CDR3 loop: CASTYEKDSLETQYF. CDR3 DNA sequence: TGTGCCAGCACTTACGAAAAAGATTCCCTGGAGACCCAGTACTTC.

This clonotype occurred a few times. The chain joins TRBV7-8 to TRBJ1-2; no clear D gene. Trimming took 5 bases from V and 5 from J, leaving 18 bases between them. Looked up from germline, CDR1 is SGHVS and CDR2 is FQNEAQ. The CDR3 has 15 residues. In DNA, the CDR3 is TGTGCCAGCAGCCAAGGGCCTTCCTCCGCGTATGGCTACACCTTC. This codes for CASSQGPSSAYGYTF.

This clonotype has ten or more counts. The V and J genes are TRBV12-3 or TRBV12-4 and TRBJ2-5, with 9 positions matching TRBD2. The CDR3 totals 15 residues. V was pared by 4 bases and J by 1 base, with 4 bases of the junction left unmatched. CDR3 protein: CASSSERGAQETQYF. Here the CDR3 DNA reads TGTGCCAGCAGTTCTGAGCGGGGGGCCCAAGAGACCCAGTACTTC.

This clonotype was detected only a few times. The CDR3 protein is CASSHFPGPNEKLFF. CDR3 nucleotide sequence: TGTGCCAGCTCACATTTCCCTGGTCCTAATGAAAAACTGTTTTTT. The chain couples TRBV12-3 or TRBV12-4 to TRBJ1-4; unclear D gene. The V gene lost 8 bases and the J gene lost 3 bases, with 16 bases spanning the gap. This CDR3 contains 15 residues.

This clonotype was recorded many times. The chain recombines TRBV5-1 with TRBJ2-2; 9 bases agree with TRBD1. The germline CDR1 and CDR2 sequences are SGHRS and YFSETQ. The CDR3 consists of 16 residues. V trimming: 4 bases; J trimming: 5 bases; junction bases outside the gene matches: 9. The CDR3 DNA reads TGCGCCAGCAGCAGGGACAGGGCGGATACAACCGGGGAGCTGTTTTTT. Amino acids: CASSRDRADTTGELFF. Full variable domain (outside the CDR3, taken from reference TRBV5-1 and TRBJ2-2): KAGVTQTPRYLIKTRGQQVTLSCSPISGHRSVSWYQQTPGQGLQFLFEYFSETQRNKGNFPGRFSGRQFSNSRSEMNVSTLELGDSALYLCASSRDRADTTGELFFGEGSRLTVL.

In the case of this clonotype: An end of the junction does not agree with germline; a read error may underlie this. The rearrangement uses TRBV7-9 and TRBJ2-6; D gene unclear. Looked up from germline, CDR1 is SEHNR and CDR2 is FQNEAQ (reference sequence). CDR3 length equals 16 residues. This CDR3 reads CAGSLADRSGANVLTF. The CDR3 bases are TGTGCCGGCAGCTTGGCCGACCGCTCTGGGGCCAACGTCCTGACTTTC. Full variable domain (rest looked up from reference TRBV7-9 and TRBJ2-6): DTGVSQNPRHKITKRGQNVTFRCDPISEHNRLYWYRQTLGQGPEFLTYFQNEAQLEKSRLLSDRFSAERPKGSFSTLEIQRTEQGDSAMYLCAGSLADRSGANVLTFGAGSRLTVL.

This clonotype has a handful of counts. J is TRBJ2-2 and V is TRBV4-2, with 9 bases fitting TRBD2. Germline V gene data show CDR1 as LGHNA and CDR2 as YNFKEQ. Trimming took 5 bases from V and 3 from J; bases not matched to a gene: 4. The CDR3 totals 15 residues. This CDR3 is CASSWRTSDTGELFF. DNA of the CDR3: TGTGCCAGCAGCTGGAGGACTAGCGACACCGGGGAGCTGTTTTTT.

V is TRBV29-1 and J is TRBJ1-5; D is uncertain. CDR1 is SQVTM and CDR2 is ANQGSEA in the germline V gene. The V end lost 4 bases, the J end lost 0 bases, and 7 bases lay between the germline ends. There are 13 residues in the CDR3. The CDR3 region is CSVVDGSNQPQHF. CDR3 bases: TGCAGCGTTGTCGACGGTAGCAATCAGCCCCAGCATTTT. Variable domain in full (rest from reference TRBV29-1 and TRBJ1-5): SAVISQKPSRDICQRGTSLTIQCQVDSQVTMMFWYRQQPGQSLTLIATANQGSEATYESGFVIDKFPISRPNLTFSTLTVSNMSPEDSSIYLCSVVDGSNQPQHFGDGTRLSIL.

A note on this clonotype: The DNA is omitted, as the CDR3 cannot be located on it reliably, and the CDR3 follows TCRdb's listing. The chain is built from TRBV25-1 and TRBJ2-5; no check of the table's D call, TRBD1, against the DNA was made. Germline assignment: CDR1 MGHDK and CDR2 SYGVNS. With termini counted, the CDR3 has 20 amino acids. The CDR3 region is CASSIYLCSVGGVRLETQYF.

This clonotype showed up many times. The chain recombines TRBV12-3 or TRBV12-4 with TRBJ1-2, with unresolved D. The V end lost 8 bases, the J end lost 8 bases, and 15 bases lay between the germline ends. This CDR3 is built from 12 residues. CDR3 sequence (DNA): TGTGCCAGCTCGCTAGGGATAAACGGCTACACCTTC. It is translated as CASSLGINGYTF.

This clonotype was counted many times. The gene calls are TRBV6-5 and TRBJ1-3; D possibly corresponds to TRBD1 (6 bases). Trimming left V 6 bases short and J 2 bases short, with 11 bases between. The germline CDR1 and CDR2 sequences are MNHEY and SVGAGI. The CDR3 consists of 14 residues. This chain's CDR3 is CASRKQGPGNTIYF. As DNA, the CDR3 is TGTGCCAGCAGGAAACAGGGTCCTGGAAACACCATATATTTT.